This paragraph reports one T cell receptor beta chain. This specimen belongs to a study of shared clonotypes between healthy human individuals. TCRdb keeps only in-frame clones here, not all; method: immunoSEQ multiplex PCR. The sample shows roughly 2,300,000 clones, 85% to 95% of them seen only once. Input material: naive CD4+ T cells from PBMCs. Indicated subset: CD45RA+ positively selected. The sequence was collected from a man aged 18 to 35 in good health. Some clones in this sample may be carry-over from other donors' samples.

CDR3 nucleotides: TGTGCCAGCAGTCCCGGGGGGGAGACAGTTAACTACGAGCAGTACTTC. Translating it yields CASSPGGETVNYEQYF. The genes are TRBV5-6 and TRBJ2-7, with 8 bases that match TRBD2. Trimming removed 5 bases from V and 3 bases from J; junction bases left unmatched: 13. The CDR3 runs 16 residues. From germline, CDR1 is SGHDT and CDR2 YYEEEE.